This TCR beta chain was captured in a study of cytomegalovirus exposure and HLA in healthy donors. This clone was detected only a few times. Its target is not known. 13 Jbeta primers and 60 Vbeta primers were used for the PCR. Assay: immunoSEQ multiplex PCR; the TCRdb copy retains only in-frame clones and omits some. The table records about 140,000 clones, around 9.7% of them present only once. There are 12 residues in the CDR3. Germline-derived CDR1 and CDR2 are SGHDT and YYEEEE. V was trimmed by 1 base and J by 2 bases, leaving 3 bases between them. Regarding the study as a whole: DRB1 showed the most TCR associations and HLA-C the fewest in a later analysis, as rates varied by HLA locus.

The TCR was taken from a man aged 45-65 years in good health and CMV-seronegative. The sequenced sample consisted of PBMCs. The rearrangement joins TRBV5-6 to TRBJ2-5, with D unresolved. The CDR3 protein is CASSLLQETQYF. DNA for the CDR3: TGTGCCAGCAGCTTGCTTCAAGAGACCCAGTACTTC.